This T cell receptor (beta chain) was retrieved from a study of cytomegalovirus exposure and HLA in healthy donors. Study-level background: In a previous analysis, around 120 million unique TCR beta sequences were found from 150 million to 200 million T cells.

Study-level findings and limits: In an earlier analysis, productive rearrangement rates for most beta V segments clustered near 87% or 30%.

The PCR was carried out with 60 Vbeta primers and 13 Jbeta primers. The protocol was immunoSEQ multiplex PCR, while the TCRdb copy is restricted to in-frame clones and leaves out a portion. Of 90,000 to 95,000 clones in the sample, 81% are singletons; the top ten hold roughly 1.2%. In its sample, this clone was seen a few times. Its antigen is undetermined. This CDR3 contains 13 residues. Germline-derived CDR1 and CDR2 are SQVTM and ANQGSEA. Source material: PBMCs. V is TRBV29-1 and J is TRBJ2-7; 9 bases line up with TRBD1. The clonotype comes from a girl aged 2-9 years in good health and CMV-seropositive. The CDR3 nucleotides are TGCACCTACCGGGACAGGGAGGCGGACGAGCAGTACTTC. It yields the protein CTYRDREADEQYF.